This T cell receptor (beta chain) appears in the sequencing data of a study of T cell responses to AZD1222 COVID-19 vaccine. Study observations and caveats: Recipients of two AZD1222 doses showed rising Spike-specific TCR breadth and depth. Dominant at 160-218 and 743-854, vaccine-associated CD4 TCRs also spanned spike. Mostly white British, mostly female donors; authors suggested clonal diversity may be underestimated. No day 14 peak samples; only post-peak repertoires were characterized.

This CDR3 region has 14 residues. CDR1 and CDR2 (germline): SGHVS, FNYEAQ. The ends were cut back, 1 base at V and 4 bases at J, with 10 bases in the middle. Some clones are missing from TCRdb's copy, which holds only in-frame ones; the method was immunoSEQ multiplex PCR. The table lists tens of thousands of clones, around 82% of them singletons. In the case of this clone: What it recognizes is unknown.

Sequencing was performed on peripheral blood, taken 28 days after the second AZD1222 dose. The chain is built from TRBV7-6 and TRBJ1-2; no clear D. The receptor was isolated from an adult who received the AZD1222 COVID-19 vaccine. This chain's CDR3 is CASSLGEYGYGYTF. CDR3 sequence (DNA): TGTGCCAGCAGCTTAGGAGAGTACGGCTATGGCTACACCTTC.